The next 32 T cell receptor beta chains were all read from a single sample in a study of blood T cell repertoires in COVID-19. The method was immunoSEQ multiplex PCR; TCRdb's version includes in-frame clones alone and lacks a portion of them. Among 100,000 to 150,000 clones listed, roughly four fifths were seen once. Sequencing was performed on peripheral blood. All receptors come from a man between 50 and 59 years old with acute or convalescent COVID-19.

The sample holds a few counts of this clone. In nucleotides, the CDR3 is TGTGCCAGTAGTATAGTATGGAGTAAGAGCACAGATACGCAGTATTTT. Encoded protein: CASSIVWSKSTDTQYF. This chain uses TRBV19 with TRBJ2-3; D unresolved. The CDR3 is 16 residues long. Trimming stripped 1 base from V and 0 bases from J, with 11 bases between. Germline-derived CDR1 and CDR2 are LNHDA and SQIVND (reference sequence). Supplemented by reference TRBV19 and TRBJ2-3, the full variable domain reads DGGITQSPKYLFRKEGQNVTLSCEQNLNHDAMYWYRQDPGQGLRLIYYSQIVNDFQKGDIAEGYSVSREKKESFPLTVTSAQKNPTAFYLCASSIVWSKSTDTQYFGPGTRLTVL.

This clone showed up just once. This chain connects TRBV9 to TRBJ2-2; 9 bases align to TRBD2. The CDR3 covers 16 residues. Germline CDR1 and CDR2: SGDLS and YYNGEE. The V gene end was trimmed by 0 bases and the J gene end by 4 bases; junction bases not matched to a gene: 4. CDR3 region: CASSVGLADFTGELFF. DNA for the CDR3: TGTGCCAGCAGCGTAGGACTAGCGGACTTCACCGGGGAGCTGTTTTTT.

This clone has only one observation. This chain joins TRBV6-1 and TRBJ1-5; the D is unclear. This CDR3 is 13 amino acids long. From germline, CDR1 is MNHNS and CDR2 SASEGT. V gave up 2 bases and J gave up 5 bases, with 7 bases separating them. This CDR3 reads CASSEREYQPQHF. As DNA, the CDR3 is TGTGCCAGCAGTGAACGGGAGTATCAGCCCCAGCATTTT.

The rearrangement links TRBV9 to TRBJ2-7; no reliable D call. V lost 3 bases, J lost 4 bases, and 8 bases lay in between. Looked up from germline, CDR1 is SGDLS and CDR2 is YYNGEE. The CDR3 spans 12 residues. The CDR3 sequence: CASSGDGYEQYF. CDR3 in DNA: TGTGCCAGCAGCGGAGACGGGTACGAGCAGTACTTC.

The V and J genes are TRBV10-3 and TRBJ1-1; D ambiguous. Trimming removed 6 bases at V and 3 bases at J, with 11 bases between. Per germline, CDR1 ENHRY and CDR2 SYGVKD. The CDR3 is made up of 13 amino acids. The CDR3 sequence: CAIRTDSHTEAFF. The CDR3 bases are TGTGCCATCAGGACCGATAGCCACACTGAAGCTTTCTTT.

The J gene is TRBJ2-3, the V gene TRBV28, with 9 bases fitting TRBD1. Trimming at V came to 2 bases and at J to 2 bases, leaving 2 bases not matched to a gene. The germline CDR1 and CDR2 sequences are MDHEN and SYDVKM. The CDR3 runs 15 residues. The CDR3 coding sequence is TGTGCCAGCAGTTTAGGACAGGGGAACACAGATACGCAGTATTTT. It specifies CASSLGQGNTDTQYF.

The J gene is TRBJ2-5, the V gene TRBV28; D is perhaps TRBD2 (6 bases). The CDR3 has 17 residues. With 4 bases removed from V and 5 bases from J, the gap between germline ends came to 23 bases. The germline V gene has CDR1 MDHEN and CDR2 SYDVKM. CDR3 coding DNA: TGTGCCAGCAGTTATCCCCCGACGTCGCGGGGCGGTGAGACCCAGTACTTC. Translated, it gives CASSYPPTSRGGETQYF.

The chain links TRBV7-3 to TRBJ1-2, with D unclear. Trimming removed 0 bases from V and 4 bases from J, with 12 bases in between. Per germline, CDR1 SGHTA and CDR2 FQGTGA. The CDR3 is 15 residues long. In nucleotides, the CDR3 is TGTGCCAGCAGCTTAACGGGAGGAAGCCGCTATGGCTACACCTTC. Protein: CASSLTGGSRYGYTF.

The chain joins TRBV28 to TRBJ2-7; TRBD1 aligns across 9 bases. The CDR3 length is 14 residues. CDR1 MDHEN and CDR2 SYDVKM come from the germline V gene. Trimming cost V 6 bases and J 5 bases; bases outside gene matches: 8. The DNA for the CDR3 is TGTGCCAGCAGCCTCGGGACAGGGCTCAACGAGCAGTACTTC. Its protein is CASSLGTGLNEQYF.

The V and J genes are TRBV18 and TRBJ2-4; TRBD2 agrees at 12 bases. The ends lost 4 bases at V and 8 bases at J; junction bases unmatched: 12. The CDR3 runs 17 residues. Germline-derived CDR1 and CDR2 are KGHSH and LQKENI. The DNA for the CDR3 is TGTGCCAGCTCACTATCTAGCGGGAGGGTTGGTCGGGACATTCAGTACTTC. It translates to CASSLSSGRVGRDIQYF. Complete variable domain (other parts from reference TRBV18 and TRBJ2-4): NAGVMQNPRHLVRRRGQEARLRCSPMKGHSHVYWYRQLPEEGLKFMVYLQKENIIDESGMPKERFSAEFPKEGPSILRIQQVVRGDSAAYFCASSLSSGRVGRDIQYFGAGTRLSVL.

The genes are TRBV29-1 and TRBJ1-1, with D unclear. CDR3 size: 13 residues. Trimming removed 6 bases from V and 0 bases from J, with 11 bases in between. The germline CDR1 and CDR2 sequences are SQVTM and ANQGSEA. The chain's CDR3 is CSVVNSVNTEAFF. The DNA of the CDR3 is TGCAGCGTGGTGAATTCGGTGAACACTGAAGCTTTCTTT.

On this clone: Other DNA sequences in the sample encode the same CDR3. The chain couples TRBV23-1 to TRBJ1-1, with unresolved D. Being an ORF, TRBV23-1 has a function that is uncertain. Between the trimmed V and J ends, which lost 2 bases and 0 bases, there was a span of 13 bases. CDR3 size: 16 residues. The CDR3 region is CASSQAVGLMNTEAFF. The CDR3 coding sequence is TGCGCCAGCAGTCAAGCTGTAGGACTCATGAACACTGAAGCTTTCTTT.

The sample holds one count of this clone. The genes are TRBV30 and TRBJ1-5; D is possibly TRBD1 (6 bases). Deletions cut 2 bases from V and 0 bases from J, with 11 bases between. The germline CDR1 and CDR2 sequences are GTSNPN and SVGIG (reference sequence). There are 15 residues in the CDR3. CDR3 protein: CAWSSGDISNQPQHF. CDR3 coding DNA: TGTGCCTGGAGTTCAGGGGACATTAGCAATCAGCCCCAGCATTTT.

The chain carries TRBV18 and TRBJ2-1, with 12 positions matching TRBD2. From germline, CDR1 is KGHSH and CDR2 LQKENI. V trimming: 5 bases; J trimming: 7 bases; junction bases outside the gene matches: 6. This CDR3 contains 15 residues. CDR3 sequence reads: CASSTPTSGRNEQFF. The CDR3 region has the DNA TGTGCCAGCTCAACCCCGACTAGCGGGAGAAATGAGCAGTTCTTC.

The chain's CDR3 is CASSLVGADENSPLHF. The CDR3 nucleotides are TGCGCCAGCAGCCTCGTGGGGGCAGACGAGAATTCACCCCTCCACTTT. The V gene is TRBV10-2, the J gene TRBJ1-6, with D tentatively TRBD1 (6 bases). Germline CDR1 and CDR2: WSHSY and SAAADI. Trimming removed 6 bases at V and 7 bases at J, with 19 bases between. This CDR3 spans 16 amino acids.

The chain employs TRBV2 and TRBJ1-6; unclear D gene. This CDR3 region has 16 residues. Per germline, CDR1 SNHLY and CDR2 FYNNEI. V lost 3 bases and J 6 bases, leaving 15 bases between the germline ends. DNA for the CDR3: TGTGCCAGCAGTGATCCGTTGAGGAGGGTTAATTCACCCCTCCACTTT. Translation gives CASSDPLRRVNSPLHF.

This chain links TRBV28 with TRBJ1-2, with 11 bases fitting TRBD1. The V segment lost 8 bases and the J segment 3 bases; nucleotides outside the gene matches: 11. The CDR3 spans 16 residues. CDR1 is MDHEN, CDR2 SYDVKM, per germline. CDR3 sequence: CASWGTGGTAHYGYTF. The CDR3 DNA follows: TGTGCCAGCTGGGGGACAGGGGGTACGGCCCACTATGGCTACACCTTC.

The rearrangement uses TRBV7-6 and TRBJ2-2; D might be TRBD2 (6 bases). Germline lookup yields CDR1 SGHVS and CDR2 FNYEAQ. CDR3 length: 16 amino acids. Trimming pared 4 bases from V and 1 base from J, leaving 13 bases between. CDR3 sequence: CASSSGLTLNTGELFF. CDR3 nucleotide sequence: TGTGCCAGCAGCTCCGGACTAACCTTGAACACCGGGGAGCTGTTTTTT.

In DNA, the CDR3 is TGTGCCATCAGTATCTCTCCGGGACAGGGGAATGGCTACACCTTC. Amino acid sequence: CAISISPGQGNGYTF. This chain links TRBV10-3 with TRBJ1-2; 10 bases are a match to TRBD1. J gave up 6 bases and V 5 bases, and 9 bases lay outside the gene matches. Germline V lookup: CDR1 ENHRY, CDR2 SYGVKD. CDR3 length: 15 amino acids.

V is TRBV10-1 and J is TRBJ2-7, with 7 positions matching TRBD1. V was pared by 4 bases and J by 7 bases, with 1 base of the junction left unmatched. The CDR3 is made up of 11 amino acids. Germline CDR1 is WNHNN and CDR2 is SYGVQD (reference sequence). This CDR3 reads CASSGGQEQYF. DNA for the CDR3: TGCGCCAGCAGTGGGGGACAGGAGCAGTACTTC.

This chain uses TRBV7-3 with TRBJ2-5; 10 nucleotides align to TRBD2. Looked up from germline, CDR1 is SGHTA and CDR2 is FQGTGA. This CDR3 comprises 16 residues. After removal of 4 bases from V and 5 bases from J, the junction contained 10 bases not matched to a gene. CDR3 nucleotide sequence: TGTGCCAGCAGCTACTTTCAGCGGGAGGGCCGGGAGACCCAGTACTTC. As protein: CASSYFQREGRETQYF.

The V gene is TRBV5-4, the J gene TRBJ1-2; 9 bases match TRBD1. Germline values: CDR1 SGHNT, CDR2 YYREEE (reference sequence). CDR3 length: 15 residues. V dropped 5 bases and J dropped 4; count of bases not matched to a gene: 9. The CDR3 nucleotides read TGTGCCAGCAGGTTCGCGGGACAGGGATCCTATGGCTACACCTTC. It translates to CASRFAGQGSYGYTF.

The V and J genes are TRBV7-9 and TRBJ1-1; a possible D gene is TRBD1 (5 bases). This CDR3 spans 14 amino acids. Germline V lookup: CDR1 SEHNR, CDR2 FQNEAQ (reference sequence). The V end was cut by 1 base, the J end by 6 bases, with 12 bases between. CDR3 coding DNA: TGTGCCAGCAGCTTAGGGGGGGAGGCTCCTGAAGCTTTCTTT. It is translated as CASSLGGEAPEAFF.

The rearrangement uses TRBV11-3 and TRBJ2-3; D perhaps matches TRBD2 (6 bases). V was clipped by 0 bases and J by 1 base, with 8 bases between them. The CDR3 is 15 residues long. The germline CDR1 and CDR2 sequences are SGHNT and YENEEA. The CDR3 reads CASSLEWGGTDTQYF. The DNA for the CDR3 is TGTGCCAGCAGCTTAGAGTGGGGGGGCACAGATACGCAGTATTTT.

This chain links TRBV19 with TRBJ2-6, with D possibly being TRBD1 (6 bases). Germline CDR1 LNHDA, CDR2 SQIVND (reference sequence). The CDR3 is 16 amino acids. V was cut by 5 bases and J by 0 bases, with 11 bases left in between. CDR3 protein: CASSPHRDSGANVLTF. CDR3 nucleotide sequence: TGTGCCAGTAGTCCCCACAGGGACTCTGGGGCCAACGTCCTGACTTTC.

The chain is built from TRBV5-6 and TRBJ2-3, with a tentative D call TRBD1 (6 bases). CDR1 SGHDT and CDR2 YYEEEE come from the germline V gene. Trimming stripped 0 bases from V and 4 bases from J, with 6 bases between. The CDR3 loop spans 13 amino acids. In DNA form, the CDR3 reads TGTGCCAGCAGCTTGGGGGGGCCAGATACGCAGTATTTT. Translation: CASSLGGPDTQYF.

The J gene is TRBJ1-4, the V gene TRBV18, with a tentative D call TRBD1 (6 bases). This CDR3 comprises 14 residues. Germline V gene sequence: CDR1 KGHSH, CDR2 LQKENI. Trimming left V 6 bases short and J 8 bases short, with 16 bases between. CDR3 nucleotides: TGTGCCAGCTCTATGGACAGCCAAGGAGAAAAACTGTTTTTT. It translates to CASSMDSQGEKLFF.

The chain recombines TRBV10-3 with TRBJ2-1; 7 bases align to TRBD2. J gave up 6 bases and V 0 bases, and 11 bases lay outside the gene matches. The CDR3 sequence is 17 residues long. The V gene's germline CDR1 is ENHRY and CDR2 SYGVKD. This CDR3 reads CAISESPTSVSGNEQFF. CDR3 bases: TGTGCCATCAGTGAGTCTCCTACTAGCGTCTCAGGCAATGAGCAGTTCTTC.

This chain connects TRBV2 to TRBJ1-1; D gene unclear. V lost 5 bases and J lost 3, with 10 bases in between. The CDR3 is made up of 13 amino acids. Germline V gene sequence: CDR1 SNHLY, CDR2 FYNNEI. In DNA, the CDR3 is TGTGCCAGCAGTAGGAGACGATACACTGAAGCTTTCTTT. Translation: CASSRRRYTEAFF.

This chain uses TRBV6-5 with TRBJ2-7, with 9 bases lining up with TRBD1. In germline, CDR1 is MNHEY, CDR2 SVGAGI. There are 15 residues in the CDR3. V lost 6 bases and J lost 3; bases outside the gene matches: 9. CDR3 sequence: CASRVTGGENYEQYF. For the CDR3, the DNA is TGTGCCAGCAGAGTAACAGGGGGCGAGAACTACGAGCAGTACTTC.

V gene TRBV6-5 combines with J gene TRBJ1-2; weak D call: TRBD1 (5 bases). Germline CDR1 reads MNHEY; CDR2 reads SVGAGI. This CDR3 spans 14 amino acids. V gave up 6 bases and J gave up 1 base, with 12 bases separating them. CDR3 coding DNA: TGTGCCAGCAGGACCTTGACAGATAACTATGGCTACACCTTC. Amino acid sequence: CASRTLTDNYGYTF.

On this clone itself: Other DNA sequences in the same sample also yield this CDR3. The chain joins TRBV6-4 to TRBJ2-6; D not resolved. The CDR3 runs to 14 residues. Between the trimmed V and J ends, which lost 5 bases and 0 bases, there was a span of 5 bases. The V gene's germline CDR1 is MRHNA and CDR2 SNTAGT. The chain's CDR3 is CASSPGSGANVLTF. The CDR3 nucleotides are TGTGCCAGCAGTCCAGGCTCTGGGGCCAACGTCCTGACTTTC.